This T cell receptor (beta chain) was sequenced for a study of blood T cell repertoires in COVID-19. Across the study: Acute and convalescent COVID-19 samples came from the United States, Italy and Spain.

Original data processing: Nucleated cell counts were estimated from reference gene primer amplification. TCRdb's table, derived via immunoSEQ multiplex PCR, lists solely in-frame clones and lacks some. V, J and clone size derive from that table, while D and trimming were established from the DNA sequence. The table has roughly 230,000 clones, roughly 80% seen once; the top ten hold around 8%. The CDR3 length is 16 residues. CDR1 LGHDT and CDR2 YNNKEL come from the germline V gene (reference sequence). V was shortened by 1 base and J by 0 bases, with 11 bases between the two germline ends. This receptor was taken from a woman of 80 years or more with acute or convalescent COVID-19. Specimen: peripheral blood. The V and J genes are TRBV3-1 (or the pseudogene TRBV3-2) and TRBJ2-3; unclear D gene. CDR3 in amino acids: CASSQATKTSTDTQYF. The CDR3, as DNA: TGTGCCAGCAGCCAAGCCACTAAAACTAGCACAGATACGCAGTATTTT.